Listed below are T cell receptor beta chains from one sample, sequenced in a study of cytomegalovirus exposure and HLA in healthy donors. The repertoire was sequenced with immunoSEQ multiplex PCR; TCRdb's copy has only in-frame clones and lacks some. The table shows around 210,000 clones, with 75% to 90% occurring only once. The sequenced sample consisted of PBMCs. The receptor set was obtained from a woman in her forties in good health and CMV-seronegative. The CDR3 runs from the conserved cysteine through the conserved F or W. A D gene is named only where the DNA matches it firmly. Size tells how often a clone was seen (once, few, many) or the class of an expanded clone, and some rows leave it out.

d_gene,v_gene,abundance,j_gene,CDR3aa,CDR3nt
TRBD2,TRBV4-2,few,TRBJ2-7,CASSQASSGRTYEQYF,TGTGCCAGCAGCCAAGCCTCAAGCGGGAGAACTTACGAGCAGTACTTC
-,TRBV5-1,few,TRBJ1-4,CASSLGTALNEKLFF,TGCGCCAGCAGCTTGGGGACAGCCCTTAATGAAAAACTGTTTTTT
TRBD1,TRBV30,-,TRBJ2-1,CAWMRDRGHNEQFF,TGTGCCTGGATGAGGGACAGGGGACACAATGAGCAGTTCTTC
TRBD1,TRBV30,once,TRBJ1-5,CAWSVSGQGQPQHF,TGTGCCTGGAGTGTCTCGGGACAGGGACAGCCCCAGCATTTT
TRBD1,TRBV6-1,-,TRBJ1-4,CASSEGGGGRGREKLFF,TGTGCCAGCAGTGAAGGAGGAGGGGGCAGGGGTCGGGAAAAACTGTTTTTT
-,TRBV9,-,TRBJ1-2,CASSESSANYGYTF,TGTGCCAGCAGCGAAAGTAGTGCTAACTATGGCTACACCTTC
-,TRBV5-6,-,TRBJ2-7,CASSYARDTFNEQYF,TGTGCCAGCAGCTATGCCCGGGACACATTCAACGAGCAGTACTTC
-,TRBV5-4,-,TRBJ1-2,CASSISTGYGYTF,TGTGCCAGCAGCATATCAACAGGGTATGGCTACACCTTC
-,TRBV6-5,-,TRBJ2-5,CASSATLQGGETQYF,TGTGCCAGCAGTGCGACTTTACAGGGCGGCGAGACCCAGTACTTC
TRBD2,TRBV7-9,once,TRBJ2-3,CASSSSLVGLAAGTDTQYF,TGTGCCAGCAGCTCCAGCTTGGTTGGTCTAGCGGCCGGCACAGATACGCAGTATTTT
TRBD1,TRBV4-2,-,TRBJ2-3,CASSQGGWQGAGDTQYF,TGTGCCAGCAGCCAAGGAGGGTGGCAGGGGGCGGGAGATACGCAGTATTTT
TRBD1,TRBV28,-,TRBJ2-5,CASLTQGKETQYF,TGTGCCAGCCTTACACAGGGGAAAGAGACCCAGTACTTC
TRBD1,TRBV6-5,-,TRBJ1-5,CASSPGQGYNQPQHF,TGTGCCAGCAGTCCGGGACAGGGTTACAATCAGCCCCAGCATTTT
-,TRBV7-6,-,TRBJ1-4,CASSQGHRNEKLFF,TGTGCCAGCAGCCAGGGACACCGTAATGAAAAGCTGTTTTTT
TRBD2,TRBV9,-,TRBJ2-7,CASSVGTGGLYEQYF,TGTGCCAGCAGCGTAGGGACGGGAGGCCTCTACGAGCAGTACTTC
TRBD1,TRBV30,-,TRBJ1-1,CACQGKQGISVNTEAFF,TGTGCCTGCCAAGGGAAACAGGGGATAAGTGTGAACACTGAAGCTTTCTTT
-,TRBV2,-,TRBJ1-5,CASSEGGAGGRQPQHF,TGTGCCAGCAGTGAAGGGGGGGCGGGGGGACGGCAGCCCCAGCATTTT
TRBD2,TRBV27,-,TRBJ2-3,CASSLSGGGRPDTQYF,TGTGCCAGCAGTTTGTCGGGAGGGGGAAGGCCAGATACGCAGTATTTT
-,TRBV5-4,-,TRBJ2-7,CASSLSMAEQYF,TGTGCCAGCAGCTTGAGTATGGCCGAGCAGTACTTC
-,TRBV28,-,TRBJ1-2,CASRRGPLGVYTF,TGTGCCAGCAGAAGAGGGCCCCTCGGAGTCTACACCTTC
TRBD1,TRBV9,-,TRBJ2-5,CASSVGGWGTGGVETQYF,TGTGCCAGCAGCGTAGGGGGATGGGGAACAGGGGGCGTCGAGACCCAGTACTTC
-,TRBV5-1,-,TRBJ2-7,CASSLDRAEQYF,TGCGCCAGCAGCTTGGACAGGGCTGAGCAGTACTTC
-,TRBV18,-,TRBJ1-1,CASSTQVNTEAFF,TGTGCCAGCTCAACTCAGGTGAACACTGAAGCTTTCTTT
TRBD1,TRBV7-9,few,TRBJ1-4,CASSSSGQGDEKLFF,TGTGCCAGCAGCTCATCGGGACAGGGAGATGAAAAACTGTTTTTT
TRBD2,TRBV10-2,-,TRBJ2-1,CASTDTSGGGNEQFF,TGCGCCAGCACCGATACTAGCGGAGGTGGCAATGAGCAGTTCTTC
-,TRBV2,-,TRBJ2-7,CASSEWGAHEQYF,TGTGCCAGCAGTGAATGGGGAGCCCACGAGCAGTACTTC
-,TRBV9,-,TRBJ2-7,CASSVVSTPYEQYF,TGTGCCAGCAGCGTAGTCAGTACCCCCTACGAGCAGTACTTC
TRBD2,TRBV27,once,TRBJ2-1,CASSFLPSAGGGNEQFF,TGTGCCAGCAGTTTTCTCCCCTCTGCGGGAGGAGGGAATGAGCAGTTCTTC
-,TRBV9,-,TRBJ2-3,CASSDPLSSTSTDTQYF,TGTGCCAGCAGTGACCCCCTTAGCTCCACGTCCACAGATACGCAGTATTTT
TRBD1,TRBV9,-,TRBJ2-6,CASSFRTGDSGANVLTF,TGTGCCAGCAGTTTTCGGACAGGGGACTCTGGGGCCAACGTCCTGACTTTC
TRBD2,TRBV7-6,-,TRBJ2-7,CASSSTGREGRYEQYF,TGTGCCAGCAGCTCGACTGGACGGGAGGGCCGGTATGAGCAGTACTTC
-,TRBV11-2,-,TRBJ1-1,CASSLTDGDTEAFF,TGTGCCAGCAGCTTAACCGACGGAGACACTGAAGCTTTCTTT
TRBD2,TRBV5-8,-,TRBJ2-1,CASSLSGGTYNEQFF,TGTGCCAGCAGCTTGAGCGGGGGGACCTACAATGAGCAGTTCTTC
-,TRBV7-3,-,TRBJ2-4,CASSPSPGAKNIQYF,TGTGCCAGCAGCCCTTCCCCGGGAGCCAAAAACATTCAGTACTTC
-,TRBV27,-,TRBJ1-1,CASSRVDNTEAFF,TGTGCCAGCAGTCGGGTCGATAACACTGAAGCTTTCTTT
-,TRBV5-1,-,TRBJ1-1,CASSLTVTNTEAFF,TGCGCCAGCAGCTTGACAGTTACGAACACTGAAGCTTTCTTT
TRBD1,TRBV5-5,-,TRBJ2-2,CASSSITGTGAGELFF,TGTGCCAGCAGCTCTATTACCGGGACAGGAGCCGGGGAGCTGTTTTTT
TRBD1,TRBV11-2,-,TRBJ2-1,CASSLDRPGTGYEQFF,TGTGCCAGCAGCTTAGACAGGCCCGGGACAGGGTATGAGCAGTTCTTC
TRBD1,TRBV6-6,few,TRBJ1-5,CASSSTGYQPQHF,TGTGCCAGCAGTTCGACAGGGTATCAGCCCCAGCATTTT
-,TRBV9,-,TRBJ1-3,CASSVGAASGNTIYF,TGTGCCAGCAGCGTAGGGGCAGCCTCTGGAAACACCATATATTTT
TRBD2,TRBV11-3,-,TRBJ2-1,CASSLRTSGTYNEQFF,TGTGCCAGCAGCCTTCGGACTAGCGGAACCTACAATGAGCAGTTCTTC
-,TRBV19,-,TRBJ1-1,CASREEFKSTEAFF,TGTGCCAGTAGGGAGGAGTTCAAGAGCACTGAAGCTTTCTTT
TRBD1,TRBV19,-,TRBJ1-5,CASSMLGTATNQPQHF,TGTGCCAGTAGTATGCTCGGGACAGCGACAAATCAGCCCCAGCATTTT
TRBD2,TRBV2,-,TRBJ2-2,CASRREHGELFF,TGTGCCAGCAGGCGGGAGCACGGGGAGCTGTTTTTT
-,TRBV6-6,-,TRBJ1-5,CASQGGGTNQPQHF,TGTGCCAGTCAAGGCGGCGGAACCAATCAGCCCCAGCATTTT
-,TRBV2,-,TRBJ2-3,CASRRGGFTDTQYF,TGTGCCAGCAGGCGCGGGGGCTTCACAGATACGCAGTATTTT
TRBD2,TRBV5-1,-,TRBJ2-3,CASSFVSGSMGTDTQYF,TGCGCCAGCAGCTTCGTTAGCGGGAGTATGGGCACAGATACGCAGTATTTT
-,TRBV7-7,-,TRBJ1-2,CASSLARPRRDGYTF,TGTGCCAGCAGCTTAGCCCGACCCCGCAGGGATGGCTACACCTTC
-,TRBV7-9,-,TRBJ2-2,CASSPLGTGELFF,TGTGCCAGCAGCCCGCTCGGGACCGGGGAGCTGTTTTTT
-,TRBV18,-,TRBJ2-3,CASSPRNSGNTDTQYF,TGTGCCAGCTCACCACGTAATAGCGGAAACACAGATACGCAGTATTTT
TRBD2,TRBV2,-,TRBJ2-7,CASSDRAGGPYEQYF,TGTGCCAGCAGTGACCGAGCGGGAGGGCCCTACGAGCAGTACTTC
-,TRBV10-3,-,TRBJ1-4,CAISESWGDEKLFF,TGTGCCATCAGTGAGTCATGGGGGGATGAAAAACTGTTTTTT
TRBD1,TRBV7-3,-,TRBJ2-7,CASSLRGQGDYEQYF,TGTGCCAGCAGCCTCCGCGGACAGGGGGATTACGAGCAGTACTTC
TRBD2,TRBV5-1,-,TRBJ2-7,CASSLWASGNYEQYF,TGCGCCAGCAGCTTGTGGGCTAGCGGCAATTACGAGCAGTACTTC